The sequence of this T cell receptor (beta chain) was determined in a study of siplizumab effects on memory and regulatory T cells. The overall study: Paired mixed lymphocyte reactions received either siplizumab at 1 ug/mL or no drug.

The CDR3 contains 15 residues. Germline CDR1 SGHNT, CDR2 YENEEA. Germline trimming cut 1 base from V and 2 bases from J; bases unmatched to any gene: 4. In each sample, roughly 97,000 TCR templates were assayed. Clones were sequenced by immunoSEQ multiplex PCR, and TCRdb holds only the in-frame ones, with some missing. This sample has fewer than 7,500 clones, with 35% to 40% found just once. Study-wide points: In the presence of siplizumab, alloreactive sequences traceable to unstimulated CD4+ memory cells were significantly reduced. Whether the proliferating Tregs (from siplizumab cultures) were suppressive was not confirmed.

About this clone itself: No antigen is known for it.

Coculturing at 37°C lasted around six days for the mixed lymphocyte reaction cells. This clonotype originated in a human donor in good health; the cells came from an allogeneic mixed lymphocyte reaction. Sequenced material: CFSE-low (dividing) CD8+ T cells sorted from an allogeneic mixed lymphocyte reaction. This chain uses TRBV11-3 with TRBJ2-5; TRBD1 matches at 7 bases. This CDR3 reads CASSLVARGQETQYF. For the CDR3, the DNA is TGTGCCAGCAGCTTAGTCGCCAGGGGGCAAGAGACCCAGTACTTC.